Sequencing of this T cell receptor (beta chain) was carried out in a study of blood T cell repertoires in COVID-19. The CDR3 runs to 13 residues. Germline V gives CDR1 SEHNR, CDR2 FQNEAQ (reference sequence). V lost 0 bases to trimming and J lost 6 bases, with 7 bases between them. Clones were sequenced by immunoSEQ multiplex PCR, and TCRdb holds only the in-frame ones, with some missing. The profile shows about 71,000 clones, 86% of them singletons. Sequenced material: peripheral blood. This TCR was sampled from a man aged 25 to 45 with acute or convalescent COVID-19. This chain connects TRBV7-9 to TRBJ2-3, with D tentatively TRBD2 (6 bases). CDR3 in amino acids: CASSLAGGDTQYF. The CDR3 nucleotides are TGTGCCAGCAGCTTAGCGGGAGGTGATACGCAGTATTTT.